This TCR beta chain was captured in a study of T cell responses to AZD1222 COVID-19 vaccine. The sample holds a few counts of this clone. Its antigen is undetermined. From germline, CDR1 is MNHNS and CDR2 SASEGT. V shed 7 bases, J shed 0 bases, and the junction held 2 bases outside the gene matches. There are 14 residues in the CDR3. Pooling was applied to second doses at about 4 or about 12 weeks. Study outcomes and limitations: Nearly half of spike-specific TCRs reportedly target variant regions that are unmutated in the B.1.351 and B.1.1.7 variants.

Here immunoSEQ multiplex PCR was the method, and the copy in TCRdb shows in-frame clones only, minus some. The sample consists of roughly 120,000 clones, about 92% of them appearing once. This TCR came from an adult who received the AZD1222 COVID-19 vaccine. Sample: peripheral blood, taken 28 days after the second AZD1222 dose. V and J are TRBV6-1 and TRBJ2-3; 9 bases match TRBD2. Written as DNA, the CDR3 is TGTGCCAGCATTACTAGCGGGAGCACAGATACGCAGTATTTT. Translated, it gives CASITSGSTDTQYF.